The T cell receptor (beta chain) described here comes from a study of beta chain features in type 1 diabetes. Isolated RNA was reverse transcribed in full, so expressed TCRB transcripts were sequenced. Data came from immunoSEQ multiplex PCR; TCRdb stores just in-frame clones and leaves some out. The table has fewer than 450,000 clones, roughly 14% seen once. As for this clone: Its matching antigen is unknown.

General study findings and limits: The study found moderately but significantly shorter TCRB CDR3s in all four CD4+ subsets of Type 1 diabetes patients. Over-representation of high TCR-expressing cells was a possible consequence of cDNA sequencing.

Input material: naive CD4+ T cells from blood. This TCR derives from a woman aged 18-29 years with type 1 diabetes.

CDR3 amino acids: CASSHPGSIANYGYTF. DNA for the CDR3: TGCGCCAGCAGCCATCCCGGTTCCATAGCTAACTATGGCTACACCTTC. This sequence joins TRBV4-1 and TRBJ1-2; D is unclear. The V gene's germline CDR1 is MGHRA and CDR2 YSYEKL. Trimming pared 3 bases from V and 0 bases from J, leaving 14 bases between. The CDR3 totals 16 residues.